This T cell receptor beta chain was recovered during a study of tumor and adjacent non-tumor tissue in lung cancer. Across the study: Patients comprised about eleven adenocarcinoma, a couple of squamous cell carcinoma and 1 small cell lung cancer. About 4.17 million productive TCRbeta reads were obtained per sample on average. Overall study findings and caveats: Tumor TCR diversity, when higher, was linked to shorter survival.

A modified ARM-PCR protocol with three rounds of nested PCR amplified TCRbeta. TCRdb re-derived calls from the multiplex PCR reads in MiXCR, one entry per CDR3 protein. The table lists roughly 44,000 distinct CDR3 sequences, more than 60% of them singletons. The template was RNA from unsorted bulk tissue. The normal lung tissue was taken more than 3 cm from the tumor edge. This CDR3 spans 15 amino acids. The J segment lost 2 bases and the V segment lost 6 bases, leaving 5 bases of the junction unmatched. CDR1 and CDR2 from the germline V gene are WNHNN and SYGVQD (reference sequence). In its sample, this clonotype was seen many times. Its antigen remains unknown.

This TCR was sampled from a woman aged 35 to 49 with non-small cell lung cancer. The sequenced sample was distant non-tumor lung tissue. This sequence joins TRBV10-1 and TRBJ2-3; TRBD1 agrees at 10 bases. The CDR3 DNA is TGCGCCAGCAGCGCCGGGACAGGGGACACAGATACGCAGTATTTT. Protein: CASSAGTGDTDTQYF.